The next 23 T cell receptor beta chains were all read from a single sample in a study of shared clonotypes between healthy human individuals. Naive-designated CD8 cells lacked CD45RO, were positively enriched for CCR7, and omitted terminally differentiated effector memory CD45RA+ cells. The method was immunoSEQ multiplex PCR; TCRdb's version includes in-frame clones alone and lacks a portion of them. The data show millions of clones, around 96% seen once. The sample taken for sequencing was naive CD8+ T cells sorted from blood. These receptors all stem from a man aged 18-30 years in good health.

The chain employs TRBV28 and TRBJ2-5, with a weak D call TRBD2 (5 bases). V dropped 10 bases and J dropped 3 bases, with 18 bases sitting between them. Germline V gives CDR1 MDHEN, CDR2 SYDVKM. The CDR3 runs to 14 residues. As DNA, the CDR3 is TGTGCCACCCATACATCCCGGGGAGAAGAGACCCAGTACTTC. It yields the protein CATHTSRGEETQYF.

This clone has a handful of counts. V and J are TRBV27 and TRBJ1-6, with no clear D. The CDR3 is 13 residues long. Germline lookup yields CDR1 MNHEY and CDR2 SMNVEV (reference sequence). Trimming shortened V by 3 bases and J by 12 bases, and 12 bases separated the two germline ends. CDR3 in DNA: TGTGCCAGCAGTTTCGGCGGAGCCGGACCCCTCCACTTT. Encoded protein: CASSFGGAGPLHF.

This clone was recorded once. The sample holds other DNA sequences that translate to the same CDR3. The chain has TRBV6-1 and TRBJ2-7; the match to TRBD1 covers 7 bases. Looked up from germline, CDR1 is MNHNS and CDR2 is SASEGT. V trimming: 1 base; J trimming: 3 bases; junction bases outside the gene matches: 3. This CDR3 contains 14 residues. CDR3 sequence: CASSEGQGFYEQYF. The CDR3 DNA sequence: TGTGCCAGCAGTGAAGGACAGGGTTTCTACGAGCAGTACTTC.

The chain has TRBV7-9 and TRBJ2-1, with 16 positions matching TRBD2. CDR1 is SEHNR, CDR2 FQNEAQ, per germline (reference sequence). With V trimmed by 5 bases and J by 8 bases, 9 bases remained unmatched. This CDR3 has 17 amino acids. The CDR3 DNA sequence: TGTGCCAGCAGCGGCACCGGGACTAGCGGGAGGGCCGATGAGCAGTTCTTC. This gives the protein CASSGTGTSGRADEQFF.

The chain recombines TRBV5-1 with TRBJ1-1; D uncertain. Between the trimmed V and J ends, which lost 2 bases and 4 bases, there was a span of 15 bases. CDR3 size: 15 residues. Germline values: CDR1 SGHRS, CDR2 YFSETQ. In DNA, the CDR3 is TGCGCCAGCAGCTTAGGTGGGGAAAGGACCACTGAAGCTTTCTTT. Amino acids: CASSLGGERTTEAFF.

In its sample, this clone was seen once. Other DNA sequences in the same sample also yield this CDR3. This rearrangement joins TRBV27 to TRBJ2-5, with D unclear. Trimming pared 0 bases from V and 1 base from J, leaving 6 bases between. The CDR3 has 14 amino acids. The germline V gene encodes CDR1 MNHEY and CDR2 SMNVEV (reference sequence). The CDR3 region has the DNA TGTGCCAGCAGTTTATCAGGAAGCCAAGAGACCCAGTACTTC. It codes for CASSLSGSQETQYF.

The chain links TRBV30 to TRBJ2-3, with 10 nucleotides matching TRBD2. Germline CDR1 GTSNPN, CDR2 SVGIG (reference sequence). V was pared by 5 bases and J by 5 bases, with 7 bases of the junction left unmatched. This CDR3 comprises 14 residues. CDR3 sequence (DNA): TGTGCCTGGGTCCTAGCGGGAGTGGGAGATACGCAGTATTTT. Translated: CAWVLAGVGDTQYF.

This clone was recorded once. This chain joins TRBV4-3 and TRBJ2-7, with 9 bases fitting TRBD1. Germline loops: CDR1 LGHNA, CDR2 YSLEER. The CDR3 is 16 amino acids. The junction had 9 bases not matched to a gene; V was cut back by 3 bases and J by 3 bases. Here the CDR3 reads CASSHEPGQGFYEQYF. The CDR3 nucleotides read TGCGCCAGCAGCCACGAACCGGGACAGGGCTTCTACGAGCAGTACTTC.

The J gene is TRBJ2-5, the V gene TRBV6-5; D is perhaps TRBD2 (6 bases). CDR3 length: 15 residues. The V end was cut by 2 bases, the J end by 4 bases, with 14 bases between. Looked up from germline, CDR1 is MNHEY and CDR2 is SVGAGI. CDR3 region: CASSYGEAGLETQYF. CDR3 nucleotides: TGTGCCAGCAGTTACGGGGAGGCGGGCTTAGAGACCCAGTACTTC.

Here the CDR3 DNA reads TGTGCCAGCAGTGAGACCCCCGGGACTCTAGCGAGCACCGGGGAGCTGTTTTTT. Its translation: CASSETPGTLASTGELFF. The J gene is TRBJ2-2, the V gene TRBV2, with D possibly being TRBD2 (6 bases). Germline V gene lookup returns CDR1 SNHLY and CDR2 FYNNEI. Trimming removed 3 bases from V and 4 bases from J, with 21 bases in between. The CDR3 is 18 amino acids.

The chain combines TRBV27 with TRBJ2-7; tentative D call: TRBD1 (6 bases). The CDR3 runs 13 residues. The ends were cut back, 7 bases at V and 1 base at J, with 11 bases in the middle. CDR1 and CDR2 (germline): MNHEY, SMNVEV (reference sequence). The CDR3 region has the DNA TGTGCCAGCAAGTTAACAGGGTCCTACGAGCAGTACTTC. Its translation: CASKLTGSYEQYF.

J is TRBJ2-1 and V is TRBV5-4, with TRBD2 identical over 7 bases. CDR1 SGHNT and CDR2 YYREEE come from the germline V gene (reference sequence). V shed 1 base and J 7 bases; nucleotides not matched to a gene: 8. The CDR3 consists of 15 residues. The CDR3 DNA follows: TGTGCCAGCAGCTTGTTTGCGGGAGTTGGGAATGAGCAGTTCTTC. Amino acids: CASSLFAGVGNEQFF.

The V call is TRBV19, the J call TRBJ2-1; TRBD1 agrees at 7 bases. This CDR3 has 12 residues. The germline V gene has CDR1 LNHDA and CDR2 SQIVND (reference sequence). The J segment lost 4 bases and the V segment lost 7 bases, leaving 1 base of the junction unmatched. The CDR3 sequence: CASTGGYNEQFF. The CDR3, as DNA: TGTGCCAGTACAGGGGGATACAATGAGCAGTTCTTC.

The chain combines TRBV10-3 with TRBJ1-2, with D possibly TRBD1 on 5 matching bases. CDR3 length: 14 residues. The germline V gene encodes CDR1 ENHRY and CDR2 SYGVKD. Trimming left V 0 bases short and J 2 bases short, with 7 bases between. CDR3 sequence reads: CAISESEGNYGYTF. CDR3 bases: TGTGCCATCAGTGAGTCGGAGGGGAACTATGGCTACACCTTC.

A remark on this clone: Other DNA variants within this sample encode the same CDR3. This chain connects TRBV5-1 to TRBJ2-1, with TRBD2 matching 10 bases. The CDR3 consists of 13 residues. V shed 5 bases, J shed 6 bases, and the junction held 2 bases outside the gene matches. CDR1 is SGHRS and CDR2 is YFSETQ in the germline V gene. CDR3 protein: CASRLAGGNEQFF. The CDR3 DNA reads TGCGCCAGCAGGTTAGCGGGGGGCAATGAGCAGTTCTTC.

This clone was seen just once. Other nucleotide sequences in the sample specify the same CDR3. V gene TRBV13 combines with J gene TRBJ1-6; the D gene is possibly TRBD1 (5 bases). This CDR3 contains 15 residues. Germline CDR1 and CDR2: PRHDT and FYEKMQ (reference sequence). Trimming pared 8 bases from V and 4 bases from J, leaving 15 bases between. The CDR3 loop is CASRPGGSYNSPLHF. For the CDR3, the DNA is TGTGCCAGCCGTCCGGGGGGGTCTTATAATTCACCCCTCCACTTT.

J is TRBJ1-3 and V is TRBV5-4, with unresolved D. This CDR3 has 12 amino acids. The germline V gene has CDR1 SGHNT and CDR2 YYREEE (reference sequence). Trimming cost V 2 bases and J 4 bases, with 4 bases left between them. The CDR3 coding sequence is TGTGCCAGCAGCTTCAACGGAAACACCATATATTTT. As protein: CASSFNGNTIYF.

The table lists this clone with a count of one. At the DNA level, this CDR3 is encoded by other sequences in the same sample as well. The chain joins TRBV4-1 to TRBJ2-7; 8 bases align to TRBD1. Germline assignment: CDR1 MGHRA and CDR2 YSYEKL. The CDR3 length is 15 residues. Germline trimming cut 1 base from V and 2 bases from J; bases unmatched to any gene: 4. CDR3 coding DNA: TGCGCCAGCAGCCAAGGAGACAGGGGACCCTACGAGCAGTACTTC. Protein: CASSQGDRGPYEQYF.

The CDR3 spells CASTETGANSYEQYF. CDR3 in DNA: TGTGCCAGCACTGAGACAGGGGCAAATTCCTACGAGCAGTACTTC. V gene TRBV27 combines with J gene TRBJ2-7, with 8 positions matching TRBD1. The germline V gene encodes CDR1 MNHEY and CDR2 SMNVEV (reference sequence). The CDR3 covers 15 residues. V lost 7 bases to trimming and J lost 1 base; unmatched junction nucleotides: 9.

V is TRBV9 and J is TRBJ2-2; D is ambiguous. Germline V gene lookup returns CDR1 SGDLS and CDR2 YYNGEE. V was shortened by 0 bases and J by 6 bases, with 6 bases between the two germline ends. The CDR3 consists of 13 residues. CDR3: CASSVAVSGELFF. The CDR3 DNA follows: TGTGCCAGCAGCGTAGCCGTATCCGGGGAGCTGTTTTTT.

The V gene is TRBV29-1, the J gene TRBJ2-7; 11 bases align to TRBD1. The CDR3 consists of 14 residues. Germline V CDR1 and CDR2: SQVTM, ANQGSEA. V trimming: 0 bases; J trimming: 3 bases; junction bases outside the gene matches: 1. CDR3 nucleotide sequence: TGCAGCGTTGAAGAGGGACAGGGGGACTACGAGCAGTACTTC. As protein: CSVEEGQGDYEQYF.

Note on this clone: Additional DNA sequences in this sample encode the identical CDR3. The V and J genes are TRBV28 and TRBJ1-1, with D tentatively TRBD1 (5 bases). The CDR3 runs to 13 residues. Germline V lookup: CDR1 MDHEN, CDR2 SYDVKM. Trimming took 3 bases from V and 4 from J, leaving 9 bases between them. CDR3 DNA: TGTGCCAGCAGTTTCGGGGGATCCACTGAAGCTTTCTTT. Protein: CASSFGGSTEAFF.

The chain couples TRBV9 to TRBJ1-5, with unresolved D. This CDR3 has 16 residues. Per germline, CDR1 SGDLS and CDR2 YYNGEE. V lost 0 bases and J lost 2, with 12 bases in between. The CDR3 here is CASSVDSGGGNQPQHF. The CDR3 nucleotides read TGTGCCAGCAGCGTAGATTCAGGTGGGGGCAATCAGCCCCAGCATTTT.